This TCR beta chain was documented in a study of Graves' ophthalmopathy and Graves' hyperthyroidism. On the study more broadly: At initial diagnosis, peripheral blood was obtained, and this preceded any treatment. Study results and caveats: In predicting ophthalmopathy progression, the model reached 70.59% sensitivity and under 75% specificity.

CAS ≥3, NOSPECS ≥4, moderate-to-severe activity and duration under 3 months marked donors with ophthalmopathy. For this clonotype: Its antigen is currently unknown.

Germline-derived CDR1 and CDR2 are LNHDA and SQIVND (reference sequence). The CDR3 is made up of 15 amino acids. V lost 7 bases, J lost 4 bases, and 17 bases lay in between. RNA transcripts yielded amplified TCR beta CDR3 regions. HTBI primers were used in a first-round RT-PCR, which preceded a second-round multiplex PCR. From the multiplex PCR reads, TCRdb called clonotypes with MiXCR, one entry per CDR3 protein. Of 200,000 to 250,000 distinct CDR3 sequences listed, around 42% were seen once; the top ten hold around half. The chain is built from TRBV19 and TRBJ1-5; D gene unclear. This clonotype was sampled from an adult man with Graves' ophthalmopathy. Input material: peripheral blood. The CDR3 region has the DNA TGTGCCAGTAAGCTCAGCTTAAGCGGAAATCAGCCCCAGCATTTT. Translating gives CASKLSLSGNQPQHF.